These 32 T cell receptor beta chains were sequenced from one sample in a study of T cells in tuberculosis. The repertoire was sequenced with immunoSEQ multiplex PCR; TCRdb's copy has only in-frame clones and lacks some. The data show some 30,000 clones, less than 95% seen once. The sample was PBMCs. The receptors stem from a donor aged 10 to 29 with latent tuberculosis or without tuberculosis infection. Some clones in this sample may be carry-over from other donors' samples.

This chain joins TRBV6-1 and TRBJ1-1; D gene unclear. Trimming left V 0 bases short and J 7 bases short, with 15 bases between. CDR3 length: 15 amino acids. CDR1 MNHNS and CDR2 SASEGT come from the germline V gene. The CDR3 sequence: CASSEAGHTEGEAFF. The CDR3 DNA reads TGTGCCAGCAGTGAAGCGGGTCATACTGAGGGTGAAGCTTTCTTT.

The chain uses TRBV6-6 and TRBJ2-7; 11 bases fit TRBD2. The germline V gene encodes CDR1 MNHNY and CDR2 SVGAGI (reference sequence). This CDR3 contains 16 residues. V gave up 2 bases and J gave up 3 bases; unmatched junction bases: 6. The CDR3 DNA reads as TGTGCCAGCAGTTACCCGGCTAGCGGGGGGAGCTACGAGCAGTACTTC. Amino acids: CASSYPASGGSYEQYF.

The chain recombines TRBV6-5 with TRBJ1-3, with D uncertain. Germline assignment: CDR1 MNHEY and CDR2 SVGAGI. V was pared by 0 bases and J by 4 bases, with 7 bases between. This CDR3 spans 14 amino acids. CDR3 loop: CASSYSNGGNTIYF. The CDR3 DNA sequence: TGTGCCAGCAGTTACTCGAACGGGGGAAACACCATATATTTT.

The rearrangement uses TRBV28 and TRBJ1-1; no definite D call. Between the trimmed V and J ends, which lost 1 base and 5 bases, there was a span of 11 bases. The CDR3 extends over 14 amino acids. Germline V gives CDR1 MDHEN, CDR2 SYDVKM. The DNA of the CDR3 is TGTGCCAGCAGTTTATCCAAATTCGGGACTGAAGCTTTCTTT. Encoded protein: CASSLSKFGTEAFF.

This chain connects TRBV15 to TRBJ2-7; weak D call: TRBD1 (5 bases). Germline loops: CDR1 LNHNV, CDR2 YYDKDF (reference sequence). The CDR3 contains 16 residues. Trimming took 3 bases from V and 3 from J, leaving 18 bases between them. CDR3 in amino acids: CATSRDLSGSGYEQYF. CDR3 DNA sequence: TGTGCCACCAGCAGGGATTTATCAGGGTCTGGCTACGAGCAGTACTTC.

J is TRBJ2-2 and V is TRBV6-1; TRBD1 agrees at 8 bases. There are 18 residues in the CDR3. Trimming cost V 2 bases and J 6 bases; bases outside gene matches: 14. Germline CDR1 is MNHNS and CDR2 is SASEGT. DNA for the CDR3: TGTGCCAGCAGTGAACCGGCAGGGGGCGCGGGACCAGCCGGGGAGCTGTTTTTT. It yields the protein CASSEPAGGAGPAGELFF.

This clone occurred a few times. The chain recombines TRBV4-1 with TRBJ1-2; 7 bases are shared with TRBD1. This CDR3 spans 13 amino acids. The germline gives CDR1 MGHRA, CDR2 YSYEKL. V was pared by 4 bases and J by 4 bases, with 3 bases of the junction left unmatched. The DNA for the CDR3 is TGCGCCAGCAGCCTAGGGACAGCCTATGGCTACACCTTC. Protein product: CASSLGTAYGYTF.

The V gene is TRBV27, the J gene TRBJ1-4; 7 bases map to TRBD1. CDR1 is MNHEY, CDR2 SMNVEV, per germline (reference sequence). Trimming at V came to 5 bases and at J to 5 bases, leaving 11 bases not matched to a gene. The CDR3 has 16 residues. CDR3 nucleotide sequence: TGTGCCAGCAGTCAAGGGACAGCGCAAGAAAATGAAAAACTGTTTTTT. Its translation: CASSQGTAQENEKLFF.

The rearrangement joins TRBV6-5 to TRBJ2-2; 8 bases are a match to TRBD1. Germline CDR1 and CDR2: MNHEY and SVGAGI. J was trimmed by 5 bases and V by 5 bases; bases with no gene match: 4. The CDR3 runs 14 residues. CDR3 sequence reads: CASSPGGGTGELFF. For the CDR3, the DNA is TGTGCCAGCAGTCCAGGGGGCGGGACCGGGGAGCTGTTTTTT.

This chain joins TRBV6-5 and TRBJ2-2; TRBD2 is a possible D gene (6 bases). This CDR3 spans 15 amino acids. CDR1 MNHEY and CDR2 SVGAGI come from the germline V gene. V was cut by 6 bases and J by 5 bases, with 16 bases left in between. Written as DNA, the CDR3 is TGTGCCAGCAGCTACGCCGGGACTGTAACCGGGGAGCTGTTTTTT. This sequence encodes CASSYAGTVTGELFF.

The gene calls are TRBV5-6 and TRBJ1-2, with D possibly being TRBD1 (6 bases). Trimming shortened V by 4 bases and J by 8 bases, and 27 bases separated the two germline ends. The length of the CDR3 is 17 residues. Germline V CDR1 and CDR2: SGHDT, YYEEEE. CDR3 nucleotide sequence: TGTGCCAGCAGCCTCCCTGGGGGGGCACAGGGTCGAGGCGGCTACACCTTC. Translating it yields CASSLPGGAQGRGGYTF.

This sequence joins TRBV19 and TRBJ2-4; 8 bases map to TRBD1. Germline CDR1 reads LNHDA; CDR2 reads SQIVND (reference sequence). Trimming took 6 bases from V and 5 from J; bases not matched to a gene: 6. This CDR3 region has 14 residues. In DNA form, the CDR3 reads TGTGCCAGTAGCGTAGGACAGGGCGAAAACATTCAGTACTTC. This codes for CASSVGQGENIQYF.

The V and J genes are TRBV28 and TRBJ1-5; 10 nucleotides align to TRBD1. This CDR3 has 14 amino acids. Unmatched junction bases numbered 5, after V lost 10 bases and J lost 2 bases. Germline V gene sequence: CDR1 MDHEN, CDR2 SYDVKM. CDR3: CATDGQGGNQPQHF. CDR3 in DNA: TGTGCCACTGATGGACAGGGGGGCAATCAGCCCCAGCATTTT.

V usage is TRBV4-1 and J usage is TRBJ1-5; D is undetermined. The CDR3 sequence is 16 residues long. Germline V gene lookup returns CDR1 MGHRA and CDR2 YSYEKL. The V end was cut by 0 bases, the J end by 4 bases, with 13 bases between. The CDR3 loop is CASSQDLGLPNQPQHF. The CDR3 bases are TGCGCCAGCAGCCAAGATTTGGGCCTCCCGAATCAGCCCCAGCATTTT.

CDR3 residues: CASSSSGDTTRGYTF. CDR3 nucleotides: TGTGCCAGCAGCTCTTCAGGTGATACGACGAGAGGCTACACCTTC. This chain connects TRBV27 to TRBJ1-2; D gene uncertain. V was trimmed by 6 bases and J by 8 bases, leaving 22 bases between them. The CDR3 is made up of 15 amino acids. Germline-derived CDR1 and CDR2 are MNHEY and SMNVEV (reference sequence).

There are a few counts of this clone. The V and J genes are TRBV7-9 and TRBJ1-5, with D unclear. Trimming took off 1 base at V and 1 base at J, with 8 bases between the two ends. CDR1 is SEHNR, CDR2 FQNEAQ, per germline (reference sequence). The CDR3 extends over 15 amino acids. The CDR3 sequence: CASSLDYGSNQPQHF. CDR3 DNA: TGTGCCAGCAGCTTAGATTACGGGAGCAATCAGCCCCAGCATTTT.

The gene calls are TRBV4-1 and TRBJ2-7, with a tentative D call TRBD1 (5 bases). This CDR3 region has 15 residues. Trimming cost V 0 bases and J 4 bases, with 13 bases left between them. Germline V gives CDR1 MGHRA, CDR2 YSYEKL. The CDR3 reads CASSQDKGISYEQYF. The CDR3 DNA reads TGCGCCAGCAGCCAAGATAAGGGGATAAGTTACGAGCAGTACTTC.

The chain uses TRBV15 and TRBJ1-1; TRBD1 is a possible D gene (5 bases). The CDR3 contains 16 residues. Trimming removed 4 bases at V and 1 base at J, with 16 bases between. Germline CDR1 LNHNV, CDR2 YYDKDF (reference sequence). CDR3: CATSTYSGQKNTEAFF. The DNA of the CDR3 is TGTGCCACCAGCACTTACTCAGGACAAAAGAACACTGAAGCTTTCTTT.

This chain joins TRBV27 and TRBJ1-1; D gene unclear. The CDR3 extends over 14 amino acids. From germline, CDR1 is MNHEY and CDR2 SMNVEV (reference sequence). Trimming removed 2 bases from V and 1 base from J, with 8 bases in between. The CDR3 coding sequence is TGTGCCAGCAGTTTAGTTGACTCGAACACTGAAGCTTTCTTT. Its translation: CASSLVDSNTEAFF.

This chain connects TRBV28 to TRBJ2-3; D perhaps matches TRBD2 (6 bases). Germline V gene data show CDR1 as MDHEN and CDR2 as SYDVKM. V gave up 5 bases and J gave up 9 bases, with 21 bases separating them. This CDR3 contains 15 residues. This CDR3 is CASSPLTLTGRTQYF. The CDR3 DNA follows: TGTGCCAGCAGTCCACTTACGTTAACCGGGAGAACGCAGTATTTT.

The chain combines TRBV7-8 with TRBJ1-2; 7 bases match TRBD1. The ends lost 4 bases at V and 4 bases at J; junction bases unmatched: 3. Germline lookup yields CDR1 SGHVS and CDR2 FQNEAQ. There are 13 residues in the CDR3. DNA for the CDR3: TGTGCCAGCAGCTCCCGGGACAGCTATGGCTACACCTTC. Amino acids: CASSSRDSYGYTF.

The rearrangement links TRBV1 to TRBJ1-6. TRBV1 is a known pseudogene. The length of the CDR3 is 17 residues. CDR3 amino acids: CTSSQVWNGSYNSPLHF. CDR3 coding DNA: TGCACCAGCAGCCAAGTGTGGAACGGGTCCTATAATTCACCCCTCCACTTT.

The chain joins TRBV5-1 to TRBJ1-1; 10 bases line up with TRBD1. The CDR3 is 16 amino acids. Germline trimming cut 4 bases from V and 1 base from J; bases unmatched to any gene: 7. Germline loops: CDR1 SGHRS, CDR2 YFSETQ. The CDR3 bases are TGCGCCAGCAGCCCAGGGACAGGGGATTGGAACACTGAAGCTTTCTTT. It is translated as CASSPGTGDWNTEAFF.

This clone was detected only a few times. The rearrangement joins TRBV28 to TRBJ2-7; 7 bases line up with TRBD1. Germline values: CDR1 MDHEN, CDR2 SYDVKM. The J segment lost 0 bases and the V segment lost 8 bases, leaving 4 bases of the junction unmatched. CDR3 length equals 13 residues. CDR3 sequence (DNA): TGTGCCAGCCGACAGGGTCCCTCCTACGAGCAGTACTTC. This translates into CASRQGPSYEQYF. Combining the CDR3 with reference TRBV28 and TRBJ2-7 gives the whole variable domain DVKVTQSSRYLVKRTGEKVFLECVQDMDHENMFWYRQDPGLGLRLIYFSYDVKMKEKGDIPEGYSVSREKKERFSLILESASTNQTSMYLCASRQGPSYEQYFGPGTRLTVT.

The chain couples TRBV2 to TRBJ2-7; D call uncertain. V lost 4 bases and J 12 bases, leaving 10 bases between the germline ends. Germline V lookup: CDR1 SNHLY, CDR2 FYNNEI. This CDR3 spans 10 amino acids. DNA of the CDR3: TGTGCCAGCAGTGGGTTGGAGTGGTACTTC. As protein: CASSGLEWYF.

This clone was seen once. V and J are TRBV5-1 and TRBJ1-1; 7 bases are a match to TRBD1. V lost 2 bases, J lost 3 bases, and 7 bases stayed unmatched. Looked up from germline, CDR1 is SGHRS and CDR2 is YFSETQ. The length of the CDR3 is 15 residues. The DNA of the CDR3 is TGCGCCAGCAGCTTTTTCGGGACAGAGGACACTGAAGCTTTCTTT. Its translation is CASSFFGTEDTEAFF.

This clone is medium-sized within its sample. The chain links TRBV10-3 to TRBJ1-1; maybe TRBD1 (5 bases). Trimming shortened V by 5 bases and J by 1 base, and 11 bases separated the two germline ends. The CDR3 runs to 14 residues. The germline V gene has CDR1 ENHRY and CDR2 SYGVKD. CDR3 in DNA: TGTGCCATCAGTCATTCGACAGAGAACACTGAAGCTTTCTTT. Protein: CAISHSTENTEAFF.

CDR3 residues: CASSPPGQYNSPLHF. CDR3 DNA: TGTGCCAGTAGTCCACCGGGACAGTATAATTCACCCCTCCACTTT. The chain joins TRBV19 to TRBJ1-6; 7 bases are shared with TRBD1. The J segment lost 4 bases and the V segment lost 5 bases, leaving 5 bases of the junction unmatched. Per germline, CDR1 LNHDA and CDR2 SQIVND (reference sequence). CDR3 length equals 15 residues. The whole variable domain, remainder taken from reference TRBV19 and TRBJ1-6, is DGGITQSPKYLFRKEGQNVTLSCEQNLNHDAMYWYRQDPGQGLRLIYYSQIVNDFQKGDIAEGYSVSREKKESFPLTVTSAQKNPTAFYLCASSPPGQYNSPLHFGNGTRLTVT.

The chain uses TRBV7-9 and TRBJ2-1, with D tentatively TRBD2 (7 bases). The CDR3 contains 15 residues. From germline, CDR1 is SEHNR and CDR2 FQNEAQ (reference sequence). The V end was cut by 4 bases, the J end by 7 bases, with 17 bases between. The CDR3 region is CASSWAGGGANEQFF. The CDR3 DNA reads as TGTGCCAGCAGCTGGGCAGGTGGGGGGGCGAATGAGCAGTTCTTC. Complete variable domain (other parts from reference TRBV7-9 and TRBJ2-1): DTGVSQNPRHKITKRGQNVTFRCDPISEHNRLYWYRQTLGQGPEFLTYFQNEAQLEKSRLLSDRFSAERPKGSFSTLEIQRTEQGDSAMYLCASSWAGGGANEQFFGPGTRLTVL.

This chain connects TRBV27 to TRBJ2-1; 10 bases are a match to TRBD1. After removal of 8 bases from V and 7 bases from J, the junction contained 2 bases not matched to a gene. The CDR3 sequence is 12 residues long. Germline CDR1 is MNHEY and CDR2 is SMNVEV (reference sequence). In nucleotides, the CDR3 is TGTGCCAGCCAGGGACAGGGGAATGAGCAGTTCTTC. Its translation is CASQGQGNEQFF.

The chain employs TRBV2 and TRBJ1-1, with 7 bases identical to TRBD1. CDR3 size: 13 residues. Germline V gives CDR1 SNHLY, CDR2 FYNNEI. Unmatched junction bases numbered 4, after V lost 6 bases and J lost 3 bases. The CDR3 DNA sequence: TGTGCCAGCAGGATACAGGGGTACACTGAAGCTTTCTTT. It is translated as CASRIQGYTEAFF.

The V gene is TRBV19, the J gene TRBJ1-2, with 9 bases lining up with TRBD1. V lost 8 bases to trimming and J lost 6 bases; unmatched junction nucleotides: 13. CDR1 and CDR2 (germline): LNHDA, SQIVND (reference sequence). CDR3 length equals 15 residues. The CDR3 DNA follows: TGTGCCAGTTCTGATCCGGGACAGGGAGGGAATGGCTACACCTTC. This encodes CASSDPGQGGNGYTF.